The entry below gives a single T cell receptor (beta chain) sequence along with its context. Its cognate antigen is unknown. This entry is derived from a study of shared clonotypes between healthy human individuals. Overall study results and limits: In a few donors, about 5% of naive CD4 clonotypes appeared in common. An anticipated effect of sequencing depth on clonotype sharing among donors was recognized. Despite large depth, sorted-subset datasets appeared incompletely sequenced.

Terminally differentiated effector memory CD45RA+ cells were excluded by CCR7 positive selection of CD45RO-negative cells. The assay was run at deep level. This table comes from immunoSEQ multiplex PCR, and its TCRdb copy is limited to in-frame clones, with some not included. This sample has some 2,000,000 clones, with roughly 95% found just once. This CDR3 has 14 residues. Germline values: CDR1 SGDLS, CDR2 YYNGEE. Between the trimmed V and J ends, which lost 3 bases and 3 bases, there was a span of 13 bases. The rearrangement uses TRBV9 and TRBJ2-7; D gene unclear. This sequence was found in a man younger than 35 in good health. Input material: naive CD8+ T cells sorted from blood. CDR3: CASSEGGRDYEQYF. Here the CDR3 DNA reads TGTGCCAGCAGCGAGGGTGGTAGAGACTACGAGCAGTACTTC.